This is a list of T cell receptor beta chains from one sample in a study of blood T cells in healthy people across ages. TCRdb independently ran MiXCR on the 5' RACE reads; one entry per CDR3 protein. The sample holds about 1,400,000 distinct CDR3 sequences, 42% seen once. The sequenced sample consisted of blood. The source of these receptors is a woman between 18 and 30 years old in good health. The CDR3 runs from the conserved cysteine through the conserved F or W. D genes are given only for firm matches. Clone sizes are given selectively: once, few, many, or a class where the clone is expanded.

TRBV4-2	NA	many	TRBJ2-7	TGTGCCAGCAGCCAACGATCCCAGGAGGGCGAGCAGTACTTC	CASSQRSQEGEQYF
TRBV2	TRBD2	few	TRBJ2-7	TGTGCCAGCAGTGAAAGGGAGGGCTCCTACGAGCAGTACTTC	CASSEREGSYEQYF
TRBV12-3/TRBV12-4	TRBD1	NA	TRBJ1-1	TGTGCCAGCAGTTACGGGACAGCTGAAGCTTTCTTT	CASSYGTAEAFF
TRBV27	NA	few	TRBJ2-7	TGTGCCAGCAGTCCGTTCCCGACAGACTCCTACGAGCAGTACTTC	CASSPFPTDSYEQYF
TRBV6-5	TRBD2	NA	TRBJ2-3	TGTGCCAGCAGCCGAACGACTAGCGGGGCGCCTAGTACGCAGTATTTT	CASSRTTSGAPSTQYF
TRBV12-3/TRBV12-4	NA	NA	TRBJ1-3	TGTGCCAGCAGTTTGTGGGGGCCCTCTGGAAACACCATATATTTT	CASSLWGPSGNTIYF
TRBV28	NA	once	TRBJ1-1	TGTGCCAGCGCGCTGGGGACCGAAGCTTTCTTT	CASALGTEAFF
TRBV6-1	NA	NA	TRBJ2-2	TGTGCCAGCAGTGAAGGTACCAACACCGGGGAGCTGTTTTTT	CASSEGTNTGELFF
TRBV4-1	NA	few	TRBJ1-2	TGCGCCAGCAGCCAAGATCTAATGCGAACCGGAGGCTACACCTTC	CASSQDLMRTGGYTF
TRBV12-3/TRBV12-4	NA	NA	TRBJ2-3	TGTGCCAGCAGTCCCAGGGGACTTCCTAGCACAGATACGCAGTATTTT	CASSPRGLPSTDTQYF
TRBV20-1	NA	few	TRBJ2-3	TGCAGTGCTAGAGAGAAGGGGGTGGTAGATACGCAGTATTTT	CSAREKGVVDTQYF
TRBV10-2	TRBD2	NA	TRBJ2-1	TGCGCCAGCACGGGACTAGCGGGGGGGAGCTCCTACAATGAGCAGTTCTTC	CASTGLAGGSSYNEQFF
TRBV3-1	NA	few	TRBJ2-7	TGTGCCAGCAGCCAGAACGAACTGATTAATTACGAGCAGTACTTC	CASSQNELINYEQYF
TRBV10-3	NA	NA	TRBJ2-5	TGTGCCATCAGTGAGTCCCGACCAGGGGCCCAGTACTTC	CAISESRPGAQYF
TRBV9	NA	NA	TRBJ1-2	TGTGCCAGCAGCGTGGCACAGGCAGGGAACTATGGCTACACCTTC	CASSVAQAGNYGYTF
TRBV4-1	TRBD1	NA	TRBJ1-2	TGCGCCAGCAGCCATTCGACCGGGACAGGCTATGGCTACACCTTC	CASSHSTGTGYGYTF
TRBV5-1	TRBD2	few	TRBJ2-7	TGCGCCAGCAGCGCTACTAGCGGGAGGTCCTACGAGCAGTACTTC	CASSATSGRSYEQYF
TRBV29-1	TRBD1	few	TRBJ2-1	TGCAGCGCCGGGACAGAAATATACAATGAGCAGTTCTTC	CSAGTEIYNEQFF
TRBV11-2	NA	NA	TRBJ2-2	TGTGCCAGCAGCTCCCTTGGGGACAAACAAACCGGGGAGCTGTTTTTT	CASSSLGDKQTGELFF
TRBV4-1	TRBD1	few	TRBJ2-1	TGCGCCAGCAGCCAAGAAGGGGGCCTGCCTCCAAACAATGAGCAGTTCTTC	CASSQEGGLPPNNEQFF